Given below is one TCR beta chain in context. Produced via immunoSEQ multiplex PCR; TCRdb's table is partial and in-frame only. The repertoire holds some 2.1 million clones, with roughly 95% as singletons. This entry comes from a study of shared clonotypes between healthy human individuals. CD45RO-negative CD8 cells positively selected for CCR7 made up the naive population, which excluded terminally differentiated effector memory CD45RA+ cells. Specimen: naive CD8+ T cells from PBMCs. The TCR comes from a man aged 18 to 35 in good health. Some clones in this sample may be carry-over from other donors' samples.

The CDR3 loop is CASKGGTGVPEQYF. The CDR3 DNA reads as TGTGCCAGTAAAGGCGGGACTGGAGTTCCGGAGCAGTACTTC. The V gene is TRBV19, the J gene TRBJ2-7; D perhaps matches TRBD2 (6 bases). The length of the CDR3 is 14 residues. CDR1 and CDR2 (germline): LNHDA, SQIVND (reference sequence). V was clipped by 7 bases and J by 7 bases, with 20 bases between them.